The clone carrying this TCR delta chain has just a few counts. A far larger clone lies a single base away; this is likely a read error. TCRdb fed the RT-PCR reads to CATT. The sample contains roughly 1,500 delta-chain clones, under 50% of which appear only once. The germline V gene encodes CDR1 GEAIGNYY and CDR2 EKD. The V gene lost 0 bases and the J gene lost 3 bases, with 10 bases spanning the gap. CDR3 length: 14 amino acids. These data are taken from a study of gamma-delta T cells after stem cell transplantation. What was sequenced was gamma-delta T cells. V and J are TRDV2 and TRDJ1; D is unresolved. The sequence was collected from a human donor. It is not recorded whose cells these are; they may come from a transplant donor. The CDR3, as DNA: TGTGCCTGTGACACCGTTGGGTTCCCCGATAAACTCATCTTT. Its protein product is CACDTVGFPDKLIF.